The present entry profiles one T cell receptor beta chain with its context. At cycle 4 day 1, cycle 7 day 1, and baseline, blood was sampled. The data were produced by immunoSEQ multiplex PCR, yet TCRdb's version contains in-frame clones alone and is incomplete. The data contain some 81,000 clones, 80% to 90% of them singletons. CDR3 length: 13 amino acids. The V end lost 0 bases, the J end lost 4 bases, and 7 bases lay between the germline ends. Germline-derived CDR1 and CDR2 are SGHKS and YYEKEE (reference sequence). This sample was taken from a study of OX40 agonist ivuxolimab in advanced cancers. Study-level background: Participants averaged roughly 57 years of age (range 23 to 79) and were less than 85% male.

The chain employs TRBV5-5 and TRBJ1-1; no firm D call. The receptor was derived from an adult with an advanced solid tumor such as melanoma, head and neck, liver or kidney cancer. Specimen: CD4+ or CD8+ T cells sorted from blood, collected in a trial of the OX40 agonist ivuxolimab. The CDR3 here is CASSLAPSTEAFF. The CDR3 bases are TGTGCCAGCAGCTTGGCCCCTAGCACTGAAGCTTTCTTT.